This is a list of T cell receptor beta chains from one sample in a study of blood T cell repertoires in COVID-19. Some clones are missing from TCRdb's copy, which holds only in-frame ones; the method was immunoSEQ multiplex PCR. Among tens of thousands of clones listed, about 91% were seen once. The specimen sequenced was peripheral blood. These receptors all stem from a human donor in a cohort sampled during active COVID-19. CDR3s include the opening cysteine and the closing phenylalanine or tryptophan. D genes are given only for firm matches. The size entry is marked missing in some rows and otherwise reads once, few, many or a size class.

14	.	.	TRBV5-1	TRBJ1-6	CASTAAGTNSPLHF	TGCGCCAGCACCGCCGCAGGGACAAATTCACCCCTCCACTTT
13	.	.	TRBV6-5	TRBJ2-5	CASSYFLGETQYF	TGTGCCAGCAGTTACTTTCTCGGAGAGACCCAGTACTTC
14	TRBD2	.	TRBV5-5	TRBJ2-5	CASSLWLAGETQYF	TGTGCCAGCAGCTTGTGGCTAGCGGGAGAGACCCAGTACTTC
15	TRBD2	once	TRBV5-1	TRBJ2-7	CASRPDEREGYEQYF	TGCGCCAGCAGACCTGATGAAAGGGAGGGCTACGAGCAGTACTTC
14	TRBD1	.	TRBV19	TRBJ1-5	CASSTRDRYQPQHF	TGTGCCAGTAGTACTCGGGACAGATATCAGCCCCAGCATTTT
17	TRBD1	.	TRBV7-8	TRBJ2-6	CASLKRGQGPGANVLTF	TGTGCCAGCCTAAAGAGGGGGCAGGGTCCTGGGGCCAACGTCCTGACTTTC
16	.	few	TRBV4-1	TRBJ2-3	CASSLVGQDFTDTQYF	TGCGCCAGCAGCCTAGTTGGGCAGGACTTCACAGATACGCAGTATTTT
18	.	.	TRBV25-1	TRBJ2-3	CASSESPPASPSTDTQYF	TGTGCCAGCAGTGAATCTCCCCCCGCTAGCCCTAGCACAGATACGCAGTATTTT
15	.	.	TRBV10-3	TRBJ2-1	CAVAKRGSSYNEQFF	TGTGCCGTCGCGAAACGGGGGAGCTCCTACAATGAGCAGTTCTTC
13	TRBD2	.	TRBV30	TRBJ2-5	CAWTPSGVETQYF	TGTGCCTGGACCCCTAGCGGGGTTGAGACCCAGTACTTC
15	.	.	TRBV6-5	TRBJ2-1	CASRRRGVSYNEQFF	TGTGCCAGCAGGCGCCGGGGAGTAAGCTACAATGAGCAGTTCTTC
16	TRBD2	.	TRBV6-5	TRBJ2-3	CASSYLSGGSTDTQYF	TGTGCCAGCAGTTACCTGAGCGGGGGGAGCACAGATACGCAGTATTTT
16	TRBD2	.	TRBV19	TRBJ2-1	CASSIGSAGAHNEQFF	TGTGCCAGTAGTATAGGTTCAGCGGGAGCACACAATGAGCAGTTCTTC
14	.	.	TRBV4-3	TRBJ2-7	CASSPTLVIYEQYF	TGCGCCAGCAGCCCCACTTTGGTAATCTACGAGCAGTACTTC
15	.	.	TRBV28	TRBJ2-1	CASSVGGTAYNEQFF	TGTGCCAGCAGTGTGGGCGGGACAGCTTACAATGAGCAGTTCTTC
16	TRBD2	.	TRBV10-3	TRBJ2-2	CAIRTSGGPNTGELFF	TGTGCCATCAGGACTAGCGGGGGCCCGAACACCGGGGAGCTGTTTTTT